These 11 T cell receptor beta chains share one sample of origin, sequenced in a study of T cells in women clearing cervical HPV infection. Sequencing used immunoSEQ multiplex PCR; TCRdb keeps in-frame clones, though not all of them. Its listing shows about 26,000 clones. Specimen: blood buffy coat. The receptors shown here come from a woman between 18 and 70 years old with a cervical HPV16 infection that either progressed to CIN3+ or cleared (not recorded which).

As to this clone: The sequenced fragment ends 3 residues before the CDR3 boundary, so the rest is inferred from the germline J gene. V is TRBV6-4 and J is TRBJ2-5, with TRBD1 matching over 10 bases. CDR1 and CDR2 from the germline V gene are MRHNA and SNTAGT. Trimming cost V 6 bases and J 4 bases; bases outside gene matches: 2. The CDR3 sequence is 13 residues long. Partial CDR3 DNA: TGTGCCAGCAGCCGGGACAGGGGAGAGACC. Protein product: CASSRDRGET. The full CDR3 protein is CASSRDRGETQYF.

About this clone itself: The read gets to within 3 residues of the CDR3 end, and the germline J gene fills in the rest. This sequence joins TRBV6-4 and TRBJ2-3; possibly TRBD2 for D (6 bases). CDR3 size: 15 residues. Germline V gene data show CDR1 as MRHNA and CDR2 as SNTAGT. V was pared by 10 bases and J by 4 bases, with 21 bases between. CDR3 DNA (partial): TGTGCCACCTCCCTAGAGGCGGCGGGGTCAGATACG. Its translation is CATSLEAAGSDT. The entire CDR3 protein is CATSLEAAGSDTQYF.

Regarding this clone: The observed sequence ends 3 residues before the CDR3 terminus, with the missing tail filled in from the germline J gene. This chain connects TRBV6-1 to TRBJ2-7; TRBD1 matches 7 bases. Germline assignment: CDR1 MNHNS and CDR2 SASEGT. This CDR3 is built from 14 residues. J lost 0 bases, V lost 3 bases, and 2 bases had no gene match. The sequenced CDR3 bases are TGTGCCAGCAGTGACCGGGACAGCTCCTACGAG. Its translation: CASSDRDSSYE. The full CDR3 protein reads CASSDRDSSYEQYF.

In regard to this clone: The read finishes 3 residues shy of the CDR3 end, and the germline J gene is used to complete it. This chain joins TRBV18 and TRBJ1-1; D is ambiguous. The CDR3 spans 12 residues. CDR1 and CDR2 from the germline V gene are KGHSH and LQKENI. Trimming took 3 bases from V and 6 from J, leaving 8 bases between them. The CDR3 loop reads CASSPYRAEAFF. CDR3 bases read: TGTGCCAGCTCACCGTACCGCGCTGAA.

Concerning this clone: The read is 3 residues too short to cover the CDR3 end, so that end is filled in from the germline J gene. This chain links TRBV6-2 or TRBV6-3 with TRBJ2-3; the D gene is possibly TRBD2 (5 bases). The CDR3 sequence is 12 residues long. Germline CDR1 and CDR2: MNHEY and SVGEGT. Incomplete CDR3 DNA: TGTGCCAGCGCCGGGGTACAAGAGACG. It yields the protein CASAGVQET. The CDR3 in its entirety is CASAGVQETQYF.

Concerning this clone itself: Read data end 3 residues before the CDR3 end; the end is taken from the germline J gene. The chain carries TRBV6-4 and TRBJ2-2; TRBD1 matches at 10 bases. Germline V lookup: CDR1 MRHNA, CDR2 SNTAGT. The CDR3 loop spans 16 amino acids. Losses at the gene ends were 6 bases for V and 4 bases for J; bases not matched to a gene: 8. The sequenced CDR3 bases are TGTGCCAGCAGCCGGGACAGGGGTGTCACCACCGGGGAG. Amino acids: CASSRDRGVTTGE. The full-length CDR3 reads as CASSRDRGVTTGELFF.

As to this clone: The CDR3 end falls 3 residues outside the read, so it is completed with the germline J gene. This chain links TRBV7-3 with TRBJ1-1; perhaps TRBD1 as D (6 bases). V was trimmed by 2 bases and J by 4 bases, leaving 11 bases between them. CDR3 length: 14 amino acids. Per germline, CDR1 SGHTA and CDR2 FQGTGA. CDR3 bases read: TGTGCCAGCAGCTTACAAGGGGGACGCACTGAA. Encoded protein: CASSLQGGRTE. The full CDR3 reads CASSLQGGRTEAFF. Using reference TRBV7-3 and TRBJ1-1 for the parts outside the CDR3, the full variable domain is GAGVSQTPSNKVTEKGKYVELRCDPISGHTALYWYRQSLGQGPEFLIYFQGTGAADDSGLPNDRFFAVRPEGSVSTLKIQRTERGDSAVYLCASSLQGGRTEAFFGQGTRLTVV.

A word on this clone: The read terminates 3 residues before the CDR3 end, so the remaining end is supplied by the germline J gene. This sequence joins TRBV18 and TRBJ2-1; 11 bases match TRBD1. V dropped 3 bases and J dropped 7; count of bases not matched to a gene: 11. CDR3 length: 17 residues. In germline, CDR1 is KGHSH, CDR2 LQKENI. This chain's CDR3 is CASSPRPGTGGKNEQFF. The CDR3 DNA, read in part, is TGTGCCAGCTCACCTAGACCTGGGACAGGGGGGAAGAATGAG.

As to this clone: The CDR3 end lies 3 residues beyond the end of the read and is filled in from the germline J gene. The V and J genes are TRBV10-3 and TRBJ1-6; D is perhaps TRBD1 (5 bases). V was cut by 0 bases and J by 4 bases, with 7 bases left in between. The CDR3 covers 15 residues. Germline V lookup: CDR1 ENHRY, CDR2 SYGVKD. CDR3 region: CAISESAGYNSPLHF. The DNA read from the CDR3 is TGTGCCATCAGTGAGTCGGCAGGGTATAATTCACCC.

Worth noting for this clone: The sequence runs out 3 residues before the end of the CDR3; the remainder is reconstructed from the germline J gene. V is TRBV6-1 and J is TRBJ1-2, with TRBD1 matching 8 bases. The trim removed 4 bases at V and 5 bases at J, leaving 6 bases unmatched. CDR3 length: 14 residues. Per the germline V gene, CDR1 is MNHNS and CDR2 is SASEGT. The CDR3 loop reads CASSVGQGGYGYTF. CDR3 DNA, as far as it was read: TGTGCCAGCAGTGTAGGACAGGGAGGATATGGC.

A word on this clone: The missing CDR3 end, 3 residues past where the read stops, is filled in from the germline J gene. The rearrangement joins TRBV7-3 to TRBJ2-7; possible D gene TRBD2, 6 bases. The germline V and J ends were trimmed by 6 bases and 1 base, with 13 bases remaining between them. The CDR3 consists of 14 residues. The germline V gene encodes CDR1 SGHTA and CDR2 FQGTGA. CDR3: CASSLGRGSYEQYF. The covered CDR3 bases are TGTGCCAGCAGTCTCGGCCGGGGGTCCTACGAG.